The present T cell receptor (beta chain) was sequenced within a study of T-cell reconstitution after alpha-beta-depleted transplantation in children listed by TCRdb under 2016. Regarding the study in general: Using TCR repertoire profiling, the study quantitatively followed how T-cell immune reconstitution unfolded in children after TCRalphabeta/CD19-depleted allogeneic hematopoietic cell transplantation.

Via the germline V gene (reference sequence), CDR1 is DFQATT and CDR2 SNEGSKA. From the cysteine up to the phenylalanine, the CDR3 has a length of 19 residues. Solely the CDR3 DNA is kept, with 57 bases framed from the first base. V ends up 6 bases short and J 2 bases short, with an unmatched junction base count of 19. The sample's treatment or condition label is to be understood as: allogeneic hematopoietic cell transplantation with graft depleted of TCRalphabeta T cells and CD19 B cells. Transplant recipients were children who received TCRalphabeta/CD19-depleted allogeneic hematopoietic cell grafts. Broader findings and caveats from the paper: The high TCRbeta diversity at day 60 in some patients was ascribed to recipient T cells and intrathymic progenitors that had survived conditioning. About two months after transplant, the apparently early recovery of alphabetaT-cell counts reportedly depended on just several hundred clones that had expanded rapidly and came from non-depleted graft cells. Over the following months the frequencies of hyperexpanded clones went down, and after one year T-cell counts and TCRbeta diversity were mostly credited to newly produced T cells.

In regard to this clonotype: Its antigen is currently not known. No much larger clone is present one base from it, and per-base qualities are unavailable.

The library was generated by PCR. The data were produced on an Illumina HiSeq 2500. To normalize quantification of the TCRbeta repertoire, the TCR libraries were built with molecular barcoding that relied on unique molecular identifiers. Using fastp trimming at Q25 and MiXCR clonotype assembly, TCRdb reanalyzed the public sequencing data and kept in-frame beta chains. A single entry per CDR3 protein holds the most common genes and DNA from its merged rows. The sample records 450,000 to 600,000 distinct CDR3 sequences, roughly 13% of which are singletons. The ten most abundant clones make up around 2.2% of the sample.

The rearrangement combines TRBV20-1 with TRBJ2-3; TRBD2 fits 11 bases in the junction. The TCR sequence derives from a male patient between 10 and 17 years old who had a stem cell transplant for acute myeloid leukemia, so the T cells may come from the graft donor. The sample in question was PBMCs, mostly from graft donor cells, obtained 360 days after TCRalphabeta/CD19-depleted stem cell transplant. The CDR3 protein is CSAAILAGVQWAYTDTQYF. DNA sequence: TGCAGTGCGGCCATACTAGCGGGAGTTCAATGGGCTTACACAGATACGCAGTATTTT.